The clone carrying this TCR beta chain was found many times. Its antigen is unidentified. Authors' analysis steps: TCR counts had a median of around 94,000 per sample and spanned roughly 20,000 to 750,000. TCRdb re-derived calls from the RACE reads in MiXCR, one entry per CDR3 protein. For this entry, the V and J calls and clone size follow TCRdb and not the study's own pipeline. Seen here are 85,000 to 100,000 distinct CDR3 sequences, 10% to 12% observed once, and the top ten hold under 3.5%. The data were obtained in a study of human T cells and chemical hapten exposure. V was pared by 6 bases and J by 8 bases, with 21 bases between. The CDR3 contains 15 residues. Germline CDR1 and CDR2: LNHDA and SQIVND (reference sequence). Notes on the study in general: Expanded TCRs were compared with controls, and the expanded TCRs formed significantly more large CDR3 similarity clusters.

Time point defined: pre-sensitization, week 0. Sample treatment: therapeutic diphenylcyclopropenone sensitization with weekly scalp DPC. Venepuncture was done earlier than the placement of each patch test. This clonotype was sampled from a woman aged 60-70 years with alopecia areata. Some clones in this sample may be carry-over from other donors' samples. V is TRBV19 and J is TRBJ2-3; tentatively, D is TRBD2 (6 bases). The specimen was whole blood, collected in connection with sensitization to the hapten diphenylcyclopropenone (DPC). CDR3 coding DNA: TGTGCCAGTAGCGACACCCCCCGGGACTTCAGTACGCAGTATTTT. Protein product: CASSDTPRDFSTQYF.